Listed below are T cell receptor beta chains from one sample, sequenced in a study of cytomegalovirus exposure and HLA in healthy donors. Sequencing used immunoSEQ multiplex PCR; TCRdb keeps in-frame clones, though not all of them. The sample records around 130,000 clones, approximately 84% being singletons. Material: PBMCs. The receptor set was obtained from a boy under 10 years old in good health and CMV-seronegative. CDR3s include the opening cysteine and the closing phenylalanine or tryptophan. The D gene is left open where the match is weak. Expanded clones are given a class, and other clones once, few, many or no size at all.

CASSTGGSDTEAFF,TGTGCCAGCAGCACGGGGGGATCCGACACTGAAGCTTTCTTT,.,.,TRBJ1-1,14,TRBV5-5
CASSGTSGSRSYNEQFF,TGTGCCAGCTCCGGGACTAGCGGGAGTAGGTCCTACAATGAGCAGTTCTTC,TRBD2,.,TRBJ2-1,17,TRBV28
CASSLWRETHNEQFF,TGTGCCAGCAGTTTATGGAGGGAGACCCACAATGAGCAGTTCTTC,.,.,TRBJ2-1,15,TRBV28
CASSLVGTGIFSGNTIYF,TGTGCCAGCAGCTTGGTAGGGACAGGGATTTTCTCTGGAAACACCATATATTTT,TRBD1,.,TRBJ1-3,18,TRBV7-2
CASSLATTSQETQYF,TGCGCCAGCAGCTTGGCCACGACTAGTCAAGAGACCCAGTACTTC,.,.,TRBJ2-5,15,TRBV5-1
CSVRLAGGDEQFF,TGCAGCGTTCGATTAGCGGGGGGGGATGAGCAGTTCTTC,TRBD2,.,TRBJ2-1,13,TRBV29-1
CASSRLGQGRTDTQYF,TGTGCCAGCAGCCGATTGGGACAGGGGAGGACAGATACGCAGTATTTT,TRBD1,.,TRBJ2-3,16,TRBV16
CASSRDRGEKLFF,TGTGCCAGCAGCAGGGACAGGGGTGAAAAACTGTTTTTT,TRBD1,.,TRBJ1-4,13,TRBV7-2
CASSITGAAEAFF,TGTGCCAGTAGTATCACAGGGGCGGCTGAAGCTTTCTTT,TRBD1,.,TRBJ1-1,13,TRBV19
CAWSVGSGRVPDTQYF,TGTGCCTGGAGTGTAGGTAGCGGGAGGGTTCCAGATACGCAGTATTTT,TRBD2,.,TRBJ2-3,16,TRBV30
CASSPNLAGVGTDTQYF,TGTGCCAGCTCACCAAACCTAGCGGGAGTGGGCACAGATACGCAGTATTTT,TRBD2,.,TRBJ2-3,17,TRBV18
CASSIKGLTTDTQYF,TGTGCCAGTAGTATAAAGGGACTCACCACAGATACGCAGTATTTT,.,.,TRBJ2-3,15,TRBV19
CASSLFPGQGIYGYTF,TGTGCCAGCAGCCTCTTCCCTGGACAGGGGATCTATGGCTACACCTTC,TRBD1,.,TRBJ1-2,16,TRBV5-6
CATSRDLQSELTDGYTF,TGTGCCACCAGCAGAGATCTCCAGTCCGAATTGACAGATGGCTACACCTTC,.,.,TRBJ1-2,17,TRBV15
CASSEATTGSSYEQYF,TGTGCCAGCAGTGAAGCGACGACAGGTTCTAGCTACGAGCAGTACTTC,.,.,TRBJ2-7,16,TRBV2
CASSYPHTVNQPQHF,TGTGCCAGCAGTTACCCCCACACCGTCAATCAGCCCCAGCATTTT,.,.,TRBJ1-5,15,TRBV6-6
CASSRDSLQETQYF,TGCGCCAGCAGCCGGGACAGCCTACAAGAGACCCAGTACTTC,TRBD1,.,TRBJ2-5,14,TRBV5-1
CASSQLRDRVNTEAFF,TGCGCCAGCAGCCAACTCCGGGACAGGGTGAACACTGAAGCTTTCTTT,TRBD1,few,TRBJ1-1,16,TRBV4-1
CASSPPGRDGYTF,TGTGCCAGCTCACCACCCGGGAGGGATGGCTACACCTTC,.,once,TRBJ1-2,13,TRBV18
CAISDGSFDIRGYTF,TGTGCCATCAGTGACGGGAGCTTCGACATTCGGGGCTACACCTTC,.,.,TRBJ1-2,15,TRBV10-3
CASSQSRGGDATDTQYF,TGTGCCAGCAGCCAATCCCGCGGGGGGGACGCCACAGATACGCAGTATTTT,TRBD2,.,TRBJ2-3,17,TRBV4-2
CASSGSSTDTQYF,TGTGCCAGCAGCGGTTCTAGCACAGATACGCAGTATTTT,.,.,TRBJ2-3,13,TRBV9
CAISWTGNTEAFF,TGTGCCATCAGCTGGACAGGGAACACTGAAGCTTTCTTT,TRBD1,few,TRBJ1-1,13,TRBV10-3